Listed below are T cell receptor beta chains from one sample, sequenced in a study of Ad26.COV2.S vaccination and SARS-CoV-2 variants. Assay used: immunoSEQ multiplex PCR; TCRdb lists only in-frame clones, some missing. The data show roughly 350,000 clones, around 89% seen once. The sample in question was peripheral blood, obtained in a trial of Ad26.COV2.S vaccine versus placebo. Receptor source: a person between 18 and 65 years old who received the Ad26.COV2.S COVID-19 vaccine or a placebo. The CDR3 runs from the conserved cysteine through the conserved F or W. The order of the fields is clone size, V gene, D gene, J gene, CDR3 protein, CDR3 DNA. D genes are given only for firm matches. Size is omitted from some rows. Given values are once, few, many or a class for expanded clones.

clone_size: once; v_call: TRBV19; d_call: NA; j_call: TRBJ1-1; cdr3_aa: CASSMGQLNTEAFF; cdr3_nt: TGTGCCAGTAGTATGGGGCAGTTGAACACTGAAGCTTTCTTT
clone_size: NA; v_call: TRBV6-5; d_call: TRBD1; j_call: TRBJ1-2; cdr3_aa: CASSLRDRGYGYTF; cdr3_nt: TGTGCCAGCAGCCTCCGGGACAGGGGCTATGGCTACACCTTC
clone_size: NA; v_call: TRBV27; d_call: NA; j_call: TRBJ2-1; cdr3_aa: CASSLFSGSYNEQFF; cdr3_nt: TGTGCCAGCAGTTTATTTAGTGGCTCCTACAATGAGCAGTTCTTC
clone_size: NA; v_call: TRBV6-1; d_call: TRBD2; j_call: TRBJ2-7; cdr3_aa: CASSEEREVTYEQYF; cdr3_nt: TGTGCCAGCAGTGAGGAGCGGGAGGTGACCTACGAGCAGTACTTC
clone_size: NA; v_call: TRBV15; d_call: NA; j_call: TRBJ2-5; cdr3_aa: CATSRVVVDGFQYF; cdr3_nt: TGTGCCACCAGCAGAGTGGTCGTAGACGGGTTCCAGTACTTC
clone_size: NA; v_call: TRBV4-3; d_call: TRBD2; j_call: TRBJ2-3; cdr3_aa: CASSLGTSGLPSTDTQYF; cdr3_nt: TGCGCCAGCAGTCTCGGGACTAGCGGACTTCCCTCCACAGATACGCAGTATTTT
clone_size: few; v_call: TRBV10-1; d_call: TRBD1; j_call: TRBJ1-3; cdr3_aa: CASSLGTGTSGNTIYF; cdr3_nt: TGCGCCAGCAGCCTCGGGACAGGGACCTCTGGAAACACCATATATTTT
clone_size: once; v_call: TRBV29-1; d_call: TRBD2; j_call: TRBJ2-5; cdr3_aa: CSVDPSGGVRGETQYF; cdr3_nt: TGCAGCGTTGACCCTAGCGGGGGGGTACGCGGAGAGACCCAGTACTTC
clone_size: NA; v_call: TRBV3-1/TRBV3-2; d_call: TRBD1; j_call: TRBJ1-6; cdr3_aa: CASSRDRGSGSPLHF; cdr3_nt: TGTGCCAGCAGCCGGGACAGGGGGTCAGGCTCACCCCTCCACTTT
clone_size: NA; v_call: TRBV6-2/TRBV6-3; d_call: TRBD1; j_call: TRBJ2-7; cdr3_aa: CASSRGQGYEQYF; cdr3_nt: TGTGCCAGCAGTAGGGGACAGGGGTACGAGCAGTACTTC
clone_size: NA; v_call: TRBV19; d_call: NA; j_call: TRBJ1-1; cdr3_aa: CASSIFGVSMEGTEAFF; cdr3_nt: TGTGCCAGTAGTATTTTTGGCGTGAGTATGGAGGGGACTGAAGCTTTCTTT
clone_size: once; v_call: TRBV6-2/TRBV6-3; d_call: NA; j_call: TRBJ2-5; cdr3_aa: CASSYTNYGTQYF; cdr3_nt: TGTGCCAGCAGTTACACCAACTACGGGACCCAGTACTTC
clone_size: NA; v_call: TRBV4-2; d_call: NA; j_call: TRBJ2-1; cdr3_aa: CASSQDPDEQFF; cdr3_nt: TGTGCCAGCAGCCAAGATCCGGATGAGCAGTTCTTC
clone_size: once; v_call: TRBV10-3; d_call: NA; j_call: TRBJ1-2; cdr3_aa: CAISEEGYGYTF; cdr3_nt: TGTGCCATCAGTGAGGAGGGGTATGGCTACACCTTC
clone_size: NA; v_call: TRBV5-1; d_call: NA; j_call: TRBJ2-3; cdr3_aa: CASSSSTTTRTFTDTQYF; cdr3_nt: TGCGCCAGCAGCTCCTCTACGACAACCCGAACCTTCACAGATACGCAGTATTTT
clone_size: once; v_call: TRBV5-1; d_call: TRBD2; j_call: TRBJ2-7; cdr3_aa: CASSLALAGSPYEQYF; cdr3_nt: TGCGCCAGCAGCTTGGCTTTAGCGGGTTCTCCCTACGAGCAGTACTTC
clone_size: NA; v_call: TRBV7-9; d_call: TRBD2; j_call: TRBJ2-3; cdr3_aa: CASSATSGITDTQYF; cdr3_nt: TGTGCCAGCAGCGCTACTAGCGGAATCACAGATACGCAGTATTTT
clone_size: NA; v_call: TRBV10-3; d_call: TRBD1; j_call: TRBJ2-7; cdr3_aa: CAISIDRGPYEQYF; cdr3_nt: TGTGCCATCAGTATTGACAGGGGGCCCTACGAGCAGTACTTC
clone_size: NA; v_call: TRBV27; d_call: TRBD2; j_call: TRBJ2-7; cdr3_aa: CASRGSGSSSEQYF; cdr3_nt: TGTGCCAGCAGGGGTAGCGGGAGTTCTTCCGAGCAGTACTTC
clone_size: NA; v_call: TRBV10-3; d_call: NA; j_call: TRBJ2-5; cdr3_aa: CAISESVGETQYF; cdr3_nt: TGTGCCATCAGTGAGTCGGTTGGGGAGACCCAGTACTTC